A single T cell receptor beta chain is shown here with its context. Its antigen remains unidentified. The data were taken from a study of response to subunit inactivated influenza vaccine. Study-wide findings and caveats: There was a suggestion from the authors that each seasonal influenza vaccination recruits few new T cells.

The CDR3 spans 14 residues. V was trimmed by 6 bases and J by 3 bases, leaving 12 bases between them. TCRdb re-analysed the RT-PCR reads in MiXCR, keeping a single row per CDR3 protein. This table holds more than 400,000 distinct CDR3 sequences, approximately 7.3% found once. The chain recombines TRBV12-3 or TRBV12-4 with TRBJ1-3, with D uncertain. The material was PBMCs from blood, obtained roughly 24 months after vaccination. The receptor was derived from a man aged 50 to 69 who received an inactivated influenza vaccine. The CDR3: CASRRTGFGNTIYF. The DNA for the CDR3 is TGTGCCAGCAGAAGGACCGGCTTTGGAAACACCATATATTTT.